This TCR beta chain was profiled in a study of Graves' ophthalmopathy and Graves' hyperthyroidism. Beta-chain TCR CDR3 regions were amplified from RNA transcripts. Following a first-round RT-PCR that used HTBI primers, a second-round multiplex PCR was carried out. In TCRdb, the multiplex PCR reads were re-called with MiXCR into one record per CDR3 protein. Here the sample spans about 620,000 distinct CDR3 sequences, about 20% being singletons. This CDR3 spans 13 amino acids. V lost 4 bases, J lost 2 bases, and 9 bases lay in between. Germline values: CDR1 SEHNR, CDR2 FQNEAQ (reference sequence). This clonotype was seen at least ten times.

This clonotype was obtained from a woman aged 18-30 years with stable Graves' hyperthyroidism. Some clones in this sample may be carry-over from other donors' samples. The V gene is TRBV7-9, the J gene TRBJ2-7; TRBD1 might be the D (5 bases). The sequencing input was peripheral blood. CDR3: CASSWRQTYEQYF. CDR3 coding DNA: TGTGCCAGCAGCTGGCGACAGACCTACGAGCAGTACTTC. Looking up the rest from reference TRBV7-9 and TRBJ2-7 gives the full variable domain: DTGVSQNPRHKITKRGQNVTFRCDPISEHNRLYWYRQTLGQGPEFLTYFQNEAQLEKSRLLSDRFSAERPKGSFSTLEIQRTEQGDSAMYLCASSWRQTYEQYFGPGTRLTVT.